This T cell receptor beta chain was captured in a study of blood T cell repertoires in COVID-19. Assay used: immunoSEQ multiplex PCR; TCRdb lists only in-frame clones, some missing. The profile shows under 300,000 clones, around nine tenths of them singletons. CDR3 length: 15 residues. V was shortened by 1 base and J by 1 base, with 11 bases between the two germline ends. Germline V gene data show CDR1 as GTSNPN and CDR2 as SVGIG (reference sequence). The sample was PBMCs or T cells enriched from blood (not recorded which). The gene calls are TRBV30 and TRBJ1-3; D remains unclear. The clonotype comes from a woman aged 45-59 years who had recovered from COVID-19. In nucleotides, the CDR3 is TGTGCCTGGAGTGGCCGAGTCTTTTCTGGAAACACCATATATTTT. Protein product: CAWSGRVFSGNTIYF. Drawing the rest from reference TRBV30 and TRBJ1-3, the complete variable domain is SQTIHQWPATLVQPVGSPLSLECTVEGTSNPNLYWYRQAAGRGLQLLFYSVGIGQISSEVPQNLSASRPQDRQFILSSKKLLLSDSGFYLCAWSGRVFSGNTIYFGEGSWLTVV.